This paragraph reports one T cell receptor beta chain. The count of this clone is one. Its antigen is not yet known. No quality values exist for individual bases; no much larger clone is one base distant. The data are from a study of multiple sclerosis patients with progressive multifocal leukoencephalopathy (dated 2019 in TCRdb). Turning to the overall study: Roughly five natalizumab-treated MS patients who did not develop PML were used as controls and were sampled longitudinally. The study aimed to detect JC virus-specific or public T-cell expansions arising at the time of PML onset. The study examined peripheral T and B cells of MS patients who developed PML (4 under natalizumab, 1 after alemtuzumab) and treated patients who did not. Longitudinal follow-up was performed in two natalizumab-treated patients who later developed PML, from before therapy through 6 and 12 months to PML onset.

Using the immunoSEQ two-step multiplex PCR at survey-level depth, TRB CDR3 regions were amplified from genomic DNA. Each PCR was spiked with synthetic inline TR CDR3 controls spanning all V-J pairings to estimate template counts and remove amplification bias. Reads were processed so that amplification and sequencing bias were reduced, and quantification was performed against synthetic TR CDR3 analogs. The paper's processing steps were these. Raw data were processed in ImmunoSEQ Analyzer, removing out-of-frame sequences and CDR3s with stop codons, and genes were named by IMGT nomenclature. Normalized Shannon entropy, defined as 1 minus Pielou's evenness, served as the summary measure of repertoire diversity. TRB sequences were treated as identical only when sharing V gene, J gene and CDR3. Public PML clonotypes were CDR3s found in two or more PML-onset samples but not found earlier, in controls, or in public databases. Position-by-position CDR3 amino acid composition was analyzed in Skylign with the observed count method. The source is immuneACCESS, and TCRdb retained only in-frame sequences with V and J called. Part of the clones is not carried over; for the studies checked, unresolved V genes explain less than half of this, and the remainder is unexplained. V, J and clone size were drawn from that table, and D and trimming were deduced from the DNA. The sample table contains approximately 31,000 clones; only one count was recorded for 70% to 90% of them. The ten largest make up around 1.5% of the sample.

The time point label of this sample denotes: before natalizumab initiation. Every listed patient had received interferon beta before, and every PML patient was female. Before the first natalizumab infusion, T0 blood samples were collected. Ficoll-Hypaque density gradient centrifugation was used to isolate peripheral blood mononuclear cells. CDR1 and CDR2, looked up from the germline V gene, are MDHEN and SYDVKM. From cysteine to phenylalanine, the CDR3 is 15 amino acids long. Just the 45-base CDR3 DNA is kept, in frame starting at base 1. The V end loses 7 bases and the J end loses 0 bases, and a stretch of 13 bases separates them. The full study reports these points: Given the small, descriptive cohort, it remained unclear whether the study findings reflect JC virus infection or general immunocompromise. Less diverse TRB repertoires in most PML patients were suggested by lower normalized Shannon entropy, whereas values near 1 were observed in the natalizumab-treated controls. When PML developed, no shared TRBV or TRBJ gene usage and no preferred TRBV-TRBJ pairings were found. TRB clones with frequency above 0.5% were observed only in PML patients, but the clones expanded at PML onset were found to be already present before and during natalizumab therapy. Analysis was limited to peripheral blood, even though cerebrospinal fluid or brain lymphocytes might be more informative for natalizumab-associated PML.

This clonotype originated in a human donor with multiple sclerosis. Sequencing was carried out using PBMCs. This sequence uses TRBV28 and TRBJ1-3, with a weak D call of TRBD1 (5 bases match). The CDR3 is CASISTGTSGNTIYF. The DNA sequence is as follows: TGTGCCAGCATCTCGACCGGGACCTCTGGAAACACCATATATTTT.